This T cell receptor (beta chain) was sequenced for a study of cytomegalovirus exposure and HLA in healthy donors. Study-wide points: As was reported, the classifier diagnosed cytomegalovirus status with high specificity and sensitivity. An apparent linkage of common viral pathogens to several of the most significant clusters emerged in a later analysis.

About this clone: The antigen remains unidentified.

Looked up from germline, CDR1 is SNHLY and CDR2 is FYNNEI. V lost 2 bases and J lost 0, with 13 bases in between. The CDR3 has 16 amino acids. PCR primers comprised 60 Vbeta and 13 Jbeta primers. The repertoire was sequenced with immunoSEQ multiplex PCR; TCRdb's copy has only in-frame clones and lacks some. The sample has about 130,000 clones; around 73% are singletons. This sequence was found in a female donor in good health and CMV-seronegative. The specimen was PBMCs. V gene TRBV2 combines with J gene TRBJ1-1; D perhaps matches TRBD1 (5 bases). The CDR3 DNA reads TGTGCCAGCAGTGAATTTCAGGGAATCATGAACACTGAAGCTTTCTTT. Translated, it gives CASSEFQGIMNTEAFF. The full variable domain, completed using reference TRBV2 and TRBJ1-1, is EPEVTQTPSHQVTQMGQEVILRCVPISNHLYFYWYRQILGQKVEFLVSFYNNEISEKSEIFDDQFSVERPDGSNFTLKIRSTKLEDSAMYFCASSEFQGIMNTEAFFGQGTRLTVV.